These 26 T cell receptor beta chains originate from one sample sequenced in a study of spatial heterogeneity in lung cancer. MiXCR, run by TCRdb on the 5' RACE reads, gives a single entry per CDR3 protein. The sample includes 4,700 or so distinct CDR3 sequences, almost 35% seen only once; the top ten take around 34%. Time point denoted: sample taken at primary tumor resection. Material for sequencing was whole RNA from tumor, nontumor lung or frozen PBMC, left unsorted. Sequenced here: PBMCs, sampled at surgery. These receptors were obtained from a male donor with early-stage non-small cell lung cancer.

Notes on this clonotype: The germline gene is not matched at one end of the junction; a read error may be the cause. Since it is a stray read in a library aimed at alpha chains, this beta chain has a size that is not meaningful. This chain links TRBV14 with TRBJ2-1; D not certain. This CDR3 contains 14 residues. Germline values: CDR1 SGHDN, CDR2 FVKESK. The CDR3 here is CASSQVNSFNEQFF. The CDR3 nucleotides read TGTGCCAGCAGCCAAGTTAACTCCTTCAATGAGCAGTTCTTC.

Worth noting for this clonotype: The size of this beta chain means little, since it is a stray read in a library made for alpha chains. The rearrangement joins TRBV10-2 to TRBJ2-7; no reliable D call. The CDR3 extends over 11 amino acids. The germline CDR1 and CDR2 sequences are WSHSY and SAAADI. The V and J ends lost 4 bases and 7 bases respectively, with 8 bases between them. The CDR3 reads CASSVLTEQYF. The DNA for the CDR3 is TGCGCCAGCAGTGTACTGACTGAGCAGTACTTC.

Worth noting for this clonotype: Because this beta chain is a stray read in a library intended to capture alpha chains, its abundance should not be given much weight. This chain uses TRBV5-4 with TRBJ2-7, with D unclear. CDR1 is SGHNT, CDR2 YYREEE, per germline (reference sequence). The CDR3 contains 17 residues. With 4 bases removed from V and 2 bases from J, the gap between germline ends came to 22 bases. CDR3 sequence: CASSPATRGLVPYEQYF. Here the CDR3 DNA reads TGTGCCAGCAGCCCAGCCACTCGCGGCCTTGTCCCCTACGAGCAGTACTTC.

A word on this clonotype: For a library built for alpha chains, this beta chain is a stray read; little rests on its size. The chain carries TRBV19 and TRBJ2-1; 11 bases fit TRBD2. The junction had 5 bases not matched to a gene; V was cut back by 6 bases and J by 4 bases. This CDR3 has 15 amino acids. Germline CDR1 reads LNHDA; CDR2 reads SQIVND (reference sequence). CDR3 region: CASRTSGIAYNEQFF. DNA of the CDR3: TGTGCCAGTAGGACTAGCGGGATTGCTTACAATGAGCAGTTCTTC.

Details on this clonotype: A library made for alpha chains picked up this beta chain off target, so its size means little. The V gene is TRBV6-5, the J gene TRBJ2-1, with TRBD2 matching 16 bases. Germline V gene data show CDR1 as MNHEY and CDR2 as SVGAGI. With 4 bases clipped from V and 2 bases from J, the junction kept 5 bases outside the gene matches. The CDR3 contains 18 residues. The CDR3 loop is CASSLGLAGGPTYNEQFF. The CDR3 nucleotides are TGTGCCAGCAGTTTGGGACTAGCGGGAGGGCCTACCTACAATGAGCAGTTCTTC.

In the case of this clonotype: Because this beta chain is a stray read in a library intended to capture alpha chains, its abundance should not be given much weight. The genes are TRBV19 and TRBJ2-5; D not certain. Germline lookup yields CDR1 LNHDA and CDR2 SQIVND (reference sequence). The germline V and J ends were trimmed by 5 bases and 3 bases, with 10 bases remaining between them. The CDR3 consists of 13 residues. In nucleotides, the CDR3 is TGTGCCAGTAGTCCCGACCCAAAAGAGACCCAGTACTTC. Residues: CASSPDPKETQYF.

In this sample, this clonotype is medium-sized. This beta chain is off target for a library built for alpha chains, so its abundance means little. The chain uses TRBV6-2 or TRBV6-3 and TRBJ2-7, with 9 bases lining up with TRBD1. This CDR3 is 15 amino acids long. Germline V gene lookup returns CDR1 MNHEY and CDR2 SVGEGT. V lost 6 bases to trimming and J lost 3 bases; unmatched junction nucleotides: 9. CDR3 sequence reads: CASSPAGTGRYEQYF. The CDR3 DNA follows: TGTGCCAGCAGCCCAGCCGGGACAGGGCGCTACGAGCAGTACTTC.

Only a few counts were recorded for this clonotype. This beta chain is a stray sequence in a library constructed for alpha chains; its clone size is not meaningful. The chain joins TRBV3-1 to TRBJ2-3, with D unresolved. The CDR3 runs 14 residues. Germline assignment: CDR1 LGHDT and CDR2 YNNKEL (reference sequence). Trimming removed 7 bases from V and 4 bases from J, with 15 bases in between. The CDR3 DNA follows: TGTGCCAGCACCATGTCCCGGGCGGCAGATACGCAGTATTTT. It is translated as CASTMSRAADTQYF.

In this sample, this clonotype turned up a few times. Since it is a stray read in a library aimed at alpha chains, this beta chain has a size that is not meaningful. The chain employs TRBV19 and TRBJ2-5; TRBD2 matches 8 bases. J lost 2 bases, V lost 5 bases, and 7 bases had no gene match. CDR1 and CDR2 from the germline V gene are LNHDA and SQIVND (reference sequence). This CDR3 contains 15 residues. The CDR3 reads CASSVGPSGQETQYF. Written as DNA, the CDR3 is TGTGCCAGTAGTGTAGGGCCTAGCGGGCAAGAGACCCAGTACTTC.

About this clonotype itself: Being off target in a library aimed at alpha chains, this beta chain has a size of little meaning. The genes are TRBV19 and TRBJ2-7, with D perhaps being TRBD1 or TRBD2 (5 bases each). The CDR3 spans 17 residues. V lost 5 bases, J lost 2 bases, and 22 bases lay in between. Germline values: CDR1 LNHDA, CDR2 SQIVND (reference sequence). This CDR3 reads CASSLRPYPGQAYEQYF. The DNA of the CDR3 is TGTGCCAGTAGTCTCCGCCCGTACCCGGGGCAGGCCTACGAGCAGTACTTC. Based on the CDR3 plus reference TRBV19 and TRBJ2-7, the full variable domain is DGGITQSPKYLFRKEGQNVTLSCEQNLNHDAMYWYRQDPGQGLRLIYYSQIVNDFQKGDIAEGYSVSREKKESFPLTVTSAQKNPTAFYLCASSLRPYPGQAYEQYFGPGTRLTVT.

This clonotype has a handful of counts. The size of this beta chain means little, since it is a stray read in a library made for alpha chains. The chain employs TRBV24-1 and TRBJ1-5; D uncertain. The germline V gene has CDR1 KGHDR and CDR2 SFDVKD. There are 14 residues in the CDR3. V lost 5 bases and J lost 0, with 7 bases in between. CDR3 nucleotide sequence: TGTGCCACCAGTGGTCCCCTTAGCAATCAGCCCCAGCATTTT. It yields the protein CATSGPLSNQPQHF.

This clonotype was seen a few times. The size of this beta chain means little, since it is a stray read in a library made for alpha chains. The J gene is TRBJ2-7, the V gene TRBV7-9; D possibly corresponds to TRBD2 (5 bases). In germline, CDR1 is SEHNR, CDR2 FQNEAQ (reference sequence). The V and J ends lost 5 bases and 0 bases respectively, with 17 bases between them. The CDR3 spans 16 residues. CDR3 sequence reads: CASSAVTRGASYEQYF. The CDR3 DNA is TGTGCCAGCAGCGCCGTAACTAGAGGTGCCTCCTACGAGCAGTACTTC.

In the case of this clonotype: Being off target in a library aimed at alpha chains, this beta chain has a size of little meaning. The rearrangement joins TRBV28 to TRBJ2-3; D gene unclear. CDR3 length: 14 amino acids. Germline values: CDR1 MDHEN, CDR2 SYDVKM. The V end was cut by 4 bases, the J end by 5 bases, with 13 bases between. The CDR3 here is CASSSSRSLDTQYF. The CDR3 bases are TGTGCCAGCAGTTCCTCGCGGTCCCTAGATACGCAGTATTTT.

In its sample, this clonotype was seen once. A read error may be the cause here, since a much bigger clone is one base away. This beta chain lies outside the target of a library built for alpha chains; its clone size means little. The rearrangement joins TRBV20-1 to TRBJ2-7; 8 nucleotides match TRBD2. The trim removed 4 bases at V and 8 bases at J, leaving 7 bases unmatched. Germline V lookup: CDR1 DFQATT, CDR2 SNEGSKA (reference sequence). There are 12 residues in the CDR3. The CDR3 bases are TGCAGTGCTACGGGACTAGACCCCAAGCAGTACTTC. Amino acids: CSATGLDPKQYF.

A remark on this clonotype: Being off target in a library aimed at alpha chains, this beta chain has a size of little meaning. The CDR3 here is CASSPWTSGSYNEQFF. The CDR3 nucleotides read TGTGCCAGCAGCCCCTGGACTAGCGGGAGTTACAATGAGCAGTTCTTC. This sequence joins TRBV13 and TRBJ2-1, with TRBD2 matching over 13 bases. This CDR3 comprises 16 residues. Germline loops: CDR1 PRHDT, CDR2 FYEKMQ (reference sequence). V was clipped by 5 bases and J by 4 bases; unmatched bases: 5.

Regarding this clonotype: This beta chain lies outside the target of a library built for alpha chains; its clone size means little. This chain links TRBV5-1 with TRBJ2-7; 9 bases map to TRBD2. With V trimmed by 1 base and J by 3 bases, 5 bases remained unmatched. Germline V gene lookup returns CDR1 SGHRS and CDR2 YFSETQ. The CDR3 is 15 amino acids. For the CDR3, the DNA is TGCGCCAGCAGCTTGCTTAGCGGGGGACTCTACGAGCAGTACTTC. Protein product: CASSLLSGGLYEQYF.

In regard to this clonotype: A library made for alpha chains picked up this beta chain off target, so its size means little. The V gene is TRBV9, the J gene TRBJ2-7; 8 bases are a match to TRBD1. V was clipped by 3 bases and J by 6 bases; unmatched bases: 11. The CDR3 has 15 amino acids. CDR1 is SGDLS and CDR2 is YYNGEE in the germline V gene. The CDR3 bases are TGTGCCAGCAGCGCGGCGACAGGGGCATCGTCCGAGCAGTACTTC. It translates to CASSAATGASSEQYF.

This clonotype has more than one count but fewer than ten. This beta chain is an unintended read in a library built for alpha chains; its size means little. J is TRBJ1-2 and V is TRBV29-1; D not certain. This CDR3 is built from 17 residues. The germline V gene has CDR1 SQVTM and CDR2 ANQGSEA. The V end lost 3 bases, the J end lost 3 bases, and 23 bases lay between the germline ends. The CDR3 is CSVDPLPSRAKYYGYTF. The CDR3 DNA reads TGCAGCGTTGATCCCCTGCCGAGCCGTGCGAAATACTATGGCTACACCTTC.

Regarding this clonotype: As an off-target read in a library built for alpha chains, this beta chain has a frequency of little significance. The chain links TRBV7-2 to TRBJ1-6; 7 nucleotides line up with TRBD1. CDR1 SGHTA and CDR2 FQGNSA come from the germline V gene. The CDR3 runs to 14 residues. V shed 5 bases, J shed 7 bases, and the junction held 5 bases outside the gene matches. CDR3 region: CASSPGTANSPLHF. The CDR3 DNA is TGTGCCAGCAGCCCAGGGACAGCCAATTCACCCCTCCACTTT.

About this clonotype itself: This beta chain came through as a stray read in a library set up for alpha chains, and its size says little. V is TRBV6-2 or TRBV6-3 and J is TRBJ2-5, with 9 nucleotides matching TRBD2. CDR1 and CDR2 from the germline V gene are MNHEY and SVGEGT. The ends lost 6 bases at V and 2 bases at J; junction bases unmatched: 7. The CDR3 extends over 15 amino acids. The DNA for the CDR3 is TGTGCCAGCAGCCGCGGGCTAGCGGGGCAAGAGACCCAGTACTTC. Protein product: CASSRGLAGQETQYF.

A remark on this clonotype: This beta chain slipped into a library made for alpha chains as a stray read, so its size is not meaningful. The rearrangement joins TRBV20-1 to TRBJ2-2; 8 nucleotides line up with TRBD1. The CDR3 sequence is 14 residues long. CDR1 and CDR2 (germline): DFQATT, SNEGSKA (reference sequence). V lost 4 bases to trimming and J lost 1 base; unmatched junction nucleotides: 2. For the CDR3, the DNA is TGCAGTGCTAAAACAGGGGGGAACACCGGGGAGCTGTTTTTT. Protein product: CSAKTGGNTGELFF.

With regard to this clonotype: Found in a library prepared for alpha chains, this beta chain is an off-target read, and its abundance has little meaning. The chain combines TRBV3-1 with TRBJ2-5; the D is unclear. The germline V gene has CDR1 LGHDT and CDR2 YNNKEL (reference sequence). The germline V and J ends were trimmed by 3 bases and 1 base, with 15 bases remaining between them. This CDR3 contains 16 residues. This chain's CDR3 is CASSHPSLALQETQYF. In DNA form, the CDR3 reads TGTGCCAGCAGCCATCCCTCCCTCGCGCTCCAAGAGACCCAGTACTTC.

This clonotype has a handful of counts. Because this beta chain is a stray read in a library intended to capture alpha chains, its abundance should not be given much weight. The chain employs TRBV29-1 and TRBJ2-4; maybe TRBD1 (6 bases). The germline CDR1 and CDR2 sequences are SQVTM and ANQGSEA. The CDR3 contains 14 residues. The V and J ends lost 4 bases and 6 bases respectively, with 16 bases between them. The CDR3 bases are TGCAGCGTTGTGGGGACGACAGGAAGAAACATTCAGTACTTC. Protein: CSVVGTTGRNIQYF.

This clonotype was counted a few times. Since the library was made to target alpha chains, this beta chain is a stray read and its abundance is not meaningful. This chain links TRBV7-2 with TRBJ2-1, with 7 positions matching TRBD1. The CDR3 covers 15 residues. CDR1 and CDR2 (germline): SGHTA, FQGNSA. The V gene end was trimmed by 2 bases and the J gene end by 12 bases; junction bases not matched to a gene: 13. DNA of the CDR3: TGTGCCAGCAGCTTAATGGGGACAGTTATTAAGGGGCAGTTCTTC. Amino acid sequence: CASSLMGTVIKGQFF. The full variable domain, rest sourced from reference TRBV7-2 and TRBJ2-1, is GAGVSQSPSNKVTEKGKDVELRCDPISGHTALYWYRQSLGQGLEFLIYFQGNSAPDKSGLPSDRFSAERTGGSVSTLTIQRTQQEDSAVYLCASSLMGTVIKGQFFGPGTRLTVL.

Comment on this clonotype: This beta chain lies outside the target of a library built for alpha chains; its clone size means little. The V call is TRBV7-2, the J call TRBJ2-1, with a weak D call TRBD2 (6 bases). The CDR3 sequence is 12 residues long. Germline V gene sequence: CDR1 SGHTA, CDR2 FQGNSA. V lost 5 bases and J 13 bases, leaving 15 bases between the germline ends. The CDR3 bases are TGTGCCAGCAGCATCAGACTAGGATTCCAGTTCTTC. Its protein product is CASSIRLGFQFF.

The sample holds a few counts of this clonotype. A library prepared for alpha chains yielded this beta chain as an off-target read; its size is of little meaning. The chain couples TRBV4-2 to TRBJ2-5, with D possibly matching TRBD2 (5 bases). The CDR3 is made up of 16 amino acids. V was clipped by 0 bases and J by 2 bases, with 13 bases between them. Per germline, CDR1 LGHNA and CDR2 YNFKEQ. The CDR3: CASSQEGLAEQETQYF. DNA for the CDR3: TGTGCCAGCAGCCAAGAGGGCCTAGCCGAACAAGAGACCCAGTACTTC.